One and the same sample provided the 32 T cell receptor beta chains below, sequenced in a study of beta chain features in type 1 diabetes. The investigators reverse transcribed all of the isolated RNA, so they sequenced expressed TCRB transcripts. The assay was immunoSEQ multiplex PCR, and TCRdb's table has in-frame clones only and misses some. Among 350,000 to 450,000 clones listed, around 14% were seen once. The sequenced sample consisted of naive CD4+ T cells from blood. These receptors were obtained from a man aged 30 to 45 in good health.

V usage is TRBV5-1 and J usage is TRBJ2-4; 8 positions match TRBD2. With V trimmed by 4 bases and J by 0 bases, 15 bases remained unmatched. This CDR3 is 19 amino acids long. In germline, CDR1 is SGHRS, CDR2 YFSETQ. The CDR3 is CASSRGLAPHPLAKNIQYF. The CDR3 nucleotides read TGCGCCAGCAGCCGAGGACTAGCTCCCCATCCCTTAGCCAAAAACATTCAGTACTTC.

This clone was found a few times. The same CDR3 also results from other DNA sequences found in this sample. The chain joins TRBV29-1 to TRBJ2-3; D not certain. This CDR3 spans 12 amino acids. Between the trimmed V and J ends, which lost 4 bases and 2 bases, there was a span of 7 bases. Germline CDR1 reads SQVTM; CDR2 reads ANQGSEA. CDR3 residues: CSVGLSTDTQYF. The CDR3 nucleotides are TGCAGCGTTGGTCTGTCCACAGATACGCAGTATTTT.

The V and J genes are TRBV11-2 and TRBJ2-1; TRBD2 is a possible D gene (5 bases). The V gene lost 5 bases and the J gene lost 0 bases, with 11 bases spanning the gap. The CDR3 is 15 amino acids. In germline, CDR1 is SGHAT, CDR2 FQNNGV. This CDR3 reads CASSPQAGSYNEQFF. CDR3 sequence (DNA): TGTGCCAGCAGCCCCCAGGCGGGCTCCTACAATGAGCAGTTCTTC.

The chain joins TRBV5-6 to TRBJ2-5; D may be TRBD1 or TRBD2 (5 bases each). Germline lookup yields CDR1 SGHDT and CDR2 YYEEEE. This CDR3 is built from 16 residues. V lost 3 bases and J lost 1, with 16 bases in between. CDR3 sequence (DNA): TGTGCCAGCAGCTGGCCCCTTGGGGGTGTCCAAGAGACCCAGTACTTC. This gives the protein CASSWPLGGVQETQYF.

The CDR3 sequence is CAIKVGQWEDYGYTF. CDR3 in DNA: TGTGCCATCAAGGTCGGGCAGTGGGAGGACTATGGCTACACCTTC. The genes are TRBV10-3 and TRBJ1-2, with D hard to call. With 7 bases removed from V and 3 bases from J, the gap between germline ends came to 18 bases. Germline-derived CDR1 and CDR2 are ENHRY and SYGVKD. The CDR3 spans 15 residues.

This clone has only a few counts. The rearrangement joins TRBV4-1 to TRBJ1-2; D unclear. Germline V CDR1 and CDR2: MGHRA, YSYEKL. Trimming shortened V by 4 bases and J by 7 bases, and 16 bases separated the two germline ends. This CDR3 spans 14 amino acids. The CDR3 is CASSPTEGSRGYTF. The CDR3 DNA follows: TGCGCCAGCAGCCCGACGGAGGGTTCCCGTGGCTACACCTTC.

DNA of the CDR3: TGCGCCAGCAGTGAGTCGGGGGCCTACGAGCAGTACGTC. Its protein is CASSESGAYEQYV. The J gene is TRBJ2-7, the V gene TRBV10-2, with D perhaps matching TRBD1 or TRBD2 (5 bases each). The CDR3 is 13 residues long. Per germline, CDR1 WSHSY and CDR2 SAAADI. V was shortened by 0 bases and J by 2 bases, with 5 bases between the two germline ends.

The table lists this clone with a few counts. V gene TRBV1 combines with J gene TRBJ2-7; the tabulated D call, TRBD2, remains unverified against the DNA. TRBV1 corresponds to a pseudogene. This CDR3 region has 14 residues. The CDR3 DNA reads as TGCACCAGGGTACCGGGACTAGACCTCTACGAGCAGTACGTC. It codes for CTRVPGLDLYEQYV.

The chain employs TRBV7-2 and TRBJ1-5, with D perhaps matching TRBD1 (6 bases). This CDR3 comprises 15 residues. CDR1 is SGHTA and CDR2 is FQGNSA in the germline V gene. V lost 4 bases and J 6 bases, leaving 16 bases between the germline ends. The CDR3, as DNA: TGTGCCAGCAGCTCCTACAACGGGGGCAGTCAGCCCCAGCATTTT. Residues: CASSSYNGGSQPQHF. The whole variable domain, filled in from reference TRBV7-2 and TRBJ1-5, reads GAGVSQSPSNKVTEKGKDVELRCDPISGHTALYWYRQSLGQGLEFLIYFQGNSAPDKSGLPSDRFSAERTGGSVSTLTIQRTQQEDSAVYLCASSSYNGGSQPQHFGDGTRLSIL.

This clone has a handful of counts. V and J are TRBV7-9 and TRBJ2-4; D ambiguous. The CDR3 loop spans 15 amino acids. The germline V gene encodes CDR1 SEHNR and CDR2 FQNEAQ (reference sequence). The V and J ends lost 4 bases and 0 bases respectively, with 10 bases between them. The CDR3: CASSSARVAKNIQYF. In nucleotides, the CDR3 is TGTGCCAGCAGCTCTGCGCGAGTAGCCAAAAACATTCAGTACTTC.

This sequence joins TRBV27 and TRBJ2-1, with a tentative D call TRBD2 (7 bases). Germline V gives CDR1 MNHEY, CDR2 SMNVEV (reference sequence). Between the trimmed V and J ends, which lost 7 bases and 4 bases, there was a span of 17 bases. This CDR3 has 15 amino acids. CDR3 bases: TGTGCCAGCAACCTCCGCGGGGGCTTATACAATGAGCAGTTCTTC. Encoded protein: CASNLRGGLYNEQFF.

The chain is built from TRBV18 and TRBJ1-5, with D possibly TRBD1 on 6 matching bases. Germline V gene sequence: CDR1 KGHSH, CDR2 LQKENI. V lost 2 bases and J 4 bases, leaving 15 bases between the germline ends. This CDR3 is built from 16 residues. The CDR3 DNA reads TGTGCCAGCTCACCATATCGGGGGGCAGAGAATCAGCCCCAGCATTTT. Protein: CASSPYRGAENQPQHF.

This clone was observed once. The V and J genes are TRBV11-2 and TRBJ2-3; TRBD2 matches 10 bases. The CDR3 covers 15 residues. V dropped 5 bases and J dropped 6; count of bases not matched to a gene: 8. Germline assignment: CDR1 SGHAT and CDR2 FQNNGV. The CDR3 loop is CASSPLAGYRDTQYF. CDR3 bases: TGTGCCAGCAGCCCACTAGCGGGGTATAGGGATACGCAGTATTTT.

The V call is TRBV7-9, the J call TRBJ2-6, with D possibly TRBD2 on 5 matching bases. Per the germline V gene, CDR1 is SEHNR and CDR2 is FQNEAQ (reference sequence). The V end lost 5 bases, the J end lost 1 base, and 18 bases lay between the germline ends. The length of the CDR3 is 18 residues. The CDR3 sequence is CASSPSGRGKSGANVLTF. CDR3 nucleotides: TGTGCCAGCAGCCCTTCCGGACGGGGAAAATCTGGGGCCAACGTCCTGACTTTC. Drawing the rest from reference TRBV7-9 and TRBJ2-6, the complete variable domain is DTGVSQNPRHKITKRGQNVTFRCDPISEHNRLYWYRQTLGQGPEFLTYFQNEAQLEKSRLLSDRFSAERPKGSFSTLEIQRTEQGDSAMYLCASSPSGRGKSGANVLTFGAGSRLTVL.

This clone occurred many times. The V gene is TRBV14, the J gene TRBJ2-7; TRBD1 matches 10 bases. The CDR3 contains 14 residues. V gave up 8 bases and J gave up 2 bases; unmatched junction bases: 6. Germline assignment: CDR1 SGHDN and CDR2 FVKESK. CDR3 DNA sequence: TGTGCCAGCGATAAGGGACAGGGGACCTACGAGCAGTACTTC. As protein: CASDKGQGTYEQYF.

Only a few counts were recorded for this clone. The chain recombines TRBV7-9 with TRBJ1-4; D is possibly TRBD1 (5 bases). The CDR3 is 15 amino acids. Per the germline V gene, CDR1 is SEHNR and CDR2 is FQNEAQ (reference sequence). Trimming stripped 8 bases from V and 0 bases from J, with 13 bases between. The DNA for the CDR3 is TGTGCCAGCGGCCCAAGGGGCTCAACTAATGAAAAACTGTTTTTT. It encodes CASGPRGSTNEKLFF.

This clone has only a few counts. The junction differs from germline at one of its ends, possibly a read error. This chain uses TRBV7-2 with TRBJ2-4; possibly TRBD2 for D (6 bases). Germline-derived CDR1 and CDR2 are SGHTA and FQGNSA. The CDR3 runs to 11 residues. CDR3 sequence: CASSPGGAKHF. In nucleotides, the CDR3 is TGTGCCAGCAGCCCCGGCGGGGCCAAACACTTC.

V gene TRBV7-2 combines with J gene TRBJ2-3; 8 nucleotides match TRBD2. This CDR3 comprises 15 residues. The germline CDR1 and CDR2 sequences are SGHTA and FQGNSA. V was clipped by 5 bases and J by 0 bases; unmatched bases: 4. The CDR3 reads CASSTTSASTDTQYF. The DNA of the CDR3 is TGTGCCAGCAGCACGACTAGCGCCAGCACAGATACGCAGTATTTT.

The CDR3 DNA sequence: TGTGCCAGCCACAAAGATCTCTCTGGAAACACCATATATTTT. Translated: CASHKDLSGNTIYF. The chain carries TRBV4-2 and TRBJ1-3, with D hard to call. Deletions cut 8 bases from V and 0 bases from J, with 11 bases between. Germline assignment: CDR1 LGHNA and CDR2 YNFKEQ. This CDR3 comprises 14 residues.

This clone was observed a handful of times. CDR3 nucleotides: TGCAGTGCTAGTAGGGATCAGCCCCAGCATTTT. It is translated as CSASRDQPQHF. The V and J genes are TRBV20-1 and TRBJ1-5; D remains ambiguous. Germline assignment: CDR1 DFQATT and CDR2 SNEGSKA (reference sequence). This CDR3 comprises 11 residues. V dropped 3 bases and J dropped 5 bases, with 5 bases sitting between them.

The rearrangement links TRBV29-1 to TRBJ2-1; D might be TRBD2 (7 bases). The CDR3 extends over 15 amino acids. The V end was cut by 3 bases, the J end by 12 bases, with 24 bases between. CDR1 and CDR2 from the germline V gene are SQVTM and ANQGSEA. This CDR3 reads CSVDYRVAGSGGQFF. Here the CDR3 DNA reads TGCAGCGTTGACTACAGGGTGGCGGGGTCGGGAGGGCAGTTCTTC.

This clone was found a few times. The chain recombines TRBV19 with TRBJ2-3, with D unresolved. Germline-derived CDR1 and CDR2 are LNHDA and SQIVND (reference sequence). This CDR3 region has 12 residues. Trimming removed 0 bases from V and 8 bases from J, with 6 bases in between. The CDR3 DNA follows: TGTGCCAGTAGTATAGAAACTGGTACGCAGTATTTT. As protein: CASSIETGTQYF.

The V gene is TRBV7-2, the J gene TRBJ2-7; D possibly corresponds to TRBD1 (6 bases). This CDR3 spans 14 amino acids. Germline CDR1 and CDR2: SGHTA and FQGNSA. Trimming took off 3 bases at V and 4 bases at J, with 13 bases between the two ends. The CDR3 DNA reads TGTGCCAGCAGCTTTCCCCAGGGGTCATACGAGCAGTACTTC. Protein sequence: CASSFPQGSYEQYF.

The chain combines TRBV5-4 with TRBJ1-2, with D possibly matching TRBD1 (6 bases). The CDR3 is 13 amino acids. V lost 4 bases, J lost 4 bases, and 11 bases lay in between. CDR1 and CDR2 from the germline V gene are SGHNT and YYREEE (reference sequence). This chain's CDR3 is CASSRQEPYGYTF. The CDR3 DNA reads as TGTGCCAGCAGCCGACAGGAGCCCTATGGCTACACCTTC.

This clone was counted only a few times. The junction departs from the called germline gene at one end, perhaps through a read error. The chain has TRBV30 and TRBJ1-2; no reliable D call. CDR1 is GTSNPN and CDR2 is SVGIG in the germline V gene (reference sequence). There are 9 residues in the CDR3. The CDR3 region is CAWNSGYTF. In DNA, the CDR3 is TGTGCCTGGAACTCTGGCTACACCTTC.

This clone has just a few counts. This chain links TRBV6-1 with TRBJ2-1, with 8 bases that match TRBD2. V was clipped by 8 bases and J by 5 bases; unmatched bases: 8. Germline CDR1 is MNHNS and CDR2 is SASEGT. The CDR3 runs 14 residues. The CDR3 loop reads CASLPGLAHNEQFF. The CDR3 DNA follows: TGTGCCAGCCTCCCCGGACTAGCCCACAATGAGCAGTTCTTC.

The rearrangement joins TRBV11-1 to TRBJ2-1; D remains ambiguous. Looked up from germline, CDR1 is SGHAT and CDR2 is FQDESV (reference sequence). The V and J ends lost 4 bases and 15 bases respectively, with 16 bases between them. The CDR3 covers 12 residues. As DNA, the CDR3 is TGTGCCAGCAGCTCCGAGTTAGGCCGTCGGTTCTTC. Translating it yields CASSSELGRRFF. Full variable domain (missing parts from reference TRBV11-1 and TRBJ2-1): EAEVAQSPRYKITEKSQAVAFWCDPISGHATLYWYRQILGQGPELLVQFQDESVVDDSQLPKDRFSAERLKGVDSTLKIQPAELGDSAMYLCASSSELGRRFFGPGTRLTVL.

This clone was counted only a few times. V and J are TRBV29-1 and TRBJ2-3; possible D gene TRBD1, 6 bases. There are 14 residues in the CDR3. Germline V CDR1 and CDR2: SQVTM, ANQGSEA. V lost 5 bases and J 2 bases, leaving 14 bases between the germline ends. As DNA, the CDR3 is TGCAGCGTTCCCGGGACACCACACACAGATACGCAGTATTTT. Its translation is CSVPGTPHTDTQYF.

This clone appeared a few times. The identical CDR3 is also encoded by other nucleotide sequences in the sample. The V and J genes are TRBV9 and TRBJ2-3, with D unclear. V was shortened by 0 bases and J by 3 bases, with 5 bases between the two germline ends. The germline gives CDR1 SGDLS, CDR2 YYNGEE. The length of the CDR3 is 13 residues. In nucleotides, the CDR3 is TGTGCCAGCAGCGTAGCGAGAACAGATACGCAGTATTTT. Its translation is CASSVARTDTQYF.

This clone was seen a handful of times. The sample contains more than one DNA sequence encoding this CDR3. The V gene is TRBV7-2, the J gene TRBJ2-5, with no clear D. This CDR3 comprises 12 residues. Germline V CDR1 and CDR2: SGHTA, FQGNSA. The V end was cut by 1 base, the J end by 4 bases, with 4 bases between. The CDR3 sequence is CASSLVGETQYF. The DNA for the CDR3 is TGTGCCAGCAGCTTAGTCGGAGAGACCCAGTACTTC. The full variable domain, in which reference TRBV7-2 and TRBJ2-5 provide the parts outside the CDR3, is GAGVSQSPSNKVTEKGKDVELRCDPISGHTALYWYRQSLGQGLEFLIYFQGNSAPDKSGLPSDRFSAERTGGSVSTLTIQRTQQEDSAVYLCASSLVGETQYFGPGTRLLVL.

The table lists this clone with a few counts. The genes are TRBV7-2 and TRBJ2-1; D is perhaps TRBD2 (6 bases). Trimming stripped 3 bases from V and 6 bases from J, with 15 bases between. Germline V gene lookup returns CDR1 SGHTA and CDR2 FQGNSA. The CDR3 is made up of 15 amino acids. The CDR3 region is CASSLGQGLFNEQFF. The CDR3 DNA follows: TGTGCCAGCAGCTTGGGCCAGGGACTCTTCAATGAGCAGTTCTTC.

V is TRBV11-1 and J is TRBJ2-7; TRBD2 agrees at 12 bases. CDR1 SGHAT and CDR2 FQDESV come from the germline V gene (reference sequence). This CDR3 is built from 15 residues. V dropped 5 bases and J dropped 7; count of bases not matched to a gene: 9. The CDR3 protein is CASSPYGLAGSEQYV. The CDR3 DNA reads TGTGCCAGCAGCCCCTACGGACTAGCGGGAAGTGAGCAGTACGTC.